This T cell receptor beta chain appears in the sequencing data of a study of blood T cell repertoires in COVID-19. Study overall: The United States, Italy and Spain provided the acute and convalescent COVID-19 samples. Nucleic acid was either cDNA or gDNA, and it came from T cells, B-cell-depleted T cells, or PBMCs.

Source study methods: Scientists estimated how many nucleated cells there were by amplifying reference gene primers. Repertoires were generated with immunoSEQ multiplex PCR, while TCRdb's copy carries only in-frame clones and drops some. V and J calls plus clone size are reproduced from that table; the DNA served to infer D and trimming. Seen here are about 23,000 clones, more than 80% observed once, and the top ten hold 18%. This CDR3 has 11 amino acids. V gave up 4 bases and J gave up 6 bases, with 10 bases separating them. CDR1 and CDR2 (germline): DFQATT, SNEGSKA (reference sequence). The TCR comes from a human donor in a cohort sampled during active COVID-19. The chain carries TRBV20-1 and TRBJ2-7; D remains ambiguous. The sample taken for sequencing was peripheral blood. The CDR3 region is CSATVPPEQYF. In DNA form, the CDR3 reads TGCAGTGCTACGGTCCCCCCCGAGCAGTACTTC.